Shown below are 6 T cell receptor beta chains from a single sample sequenced in a study of beta chain features in type 1 diabetes. Expressed TCRB transcripts got sequenced, as all isolated RNA was reverse transcribed. The method was immunoSEQ multiplex PCR; TCRdb's version includes in-frame clones alone and lacks a portion of them. The sample includes fewer than 900,000 clones, 15% to 20% of them seen just once. Sequenced material: naive CD4+ T cells from blood. The receptors were sampled from a woman aged 18-29 years in good health.

This chain uses TRBV28 with TRBJ2-7, with unresolved D. The CDR3 extends over 12 amino acids. In germline, CDR1 is MDHEN, CDR2 SYDVKM. Trimming left V 6 bases short and J 3 bases short, with 9 bases between. In nucleotides, the CDR3 is TGTGCCAGCAGCCCCGAAGGCTACGAGCAGTACTTC. It yields the protein CASSPEGYEQYF. The variable domain in full, completed from reference TRBV28 and TRBJ2-7, reads DVKVTQSSRYLVKRTGEKVFLECVQDMDHENMFWYRQDPGLGLRLIYFSYDVKMKEKGDIPEGYSVSREKKERFSLILESASTNQTSMYLCASSPEGYEQYFGPGTRLTVT.

The J gene is TRBJ2-7, the V gene TRBV28, with 7 bases matching TRBD2. Germline-derived CDR1 and CDR2 are MDHEN and SYDVKM. The CDR3 has 15 residues. Trimming cost V 1 base and J 2 bases; bases outside gene matches: 5. CDR3 DNA sequence: TGTGCCAGCAGTTTATTACTAGCGAACGCCTACGAGCAGTACTTC. Its translation: CASSLLLANAYEQYF.

This clone came up a few times. The chain carries TRBV6-1 and TRBJ1-1, with a weak D call TRBD1 (5 bases). The CDR3 is 16 amino acids. V gave up 3 bases and J gave up 2 bases, with 16 bases separating them. From germline, CDR1 is MNHNS and CDR2 SASEGT. CDR3 nucleotides: TGTGCCAGCAGTGAGACCCGGGGGACGGTTAACACTGAAGCTTTCTTT. It codes for CASSETRGTVNTEAFF.

This clone appeared a few times. V gene TRBV18 combines with J gene TRBJ1-1; D gene ambiguous. Between the trimmed V and J ends, which lost 8 bases and 3 bases, there was a span of 13 bases. Germline V CDR1 and CDR2: KGHSH, LQKENI. The CDR3 contains 13 residues. CDR3 sequence (DNA): TGTGCCAGCCGATCGGGGAGGCACACTGAAGCTTTCTTT. Translated: CASRSGRHTEAFF.

This clone was counted between two and nine times. The sample holds other DNA sequences that translate to the same CDR3. The genes are TRBV28 and TRBJ2-7, with D uncertain. The CDR3 is made up of 13 amino acids. V was pared by 4 bases and J by 2 bases, with 9 bases between. The germline V gene has CDR1 MDHEN and CDR2 SYDVKM. The DNA of the CDR3 is TGTGCCAGCAGTTCCGGAAGCCCCTACGAGCAGTACTTC. As protein: CASSSGSPYEQYF.

The chain couples TRBV7-2 to TRBJ2-2; perhaps TRBD2 as D (5 bases). Germline V lookup: CDR1 SGHTA, CDR2 FQGNSA. The CDR3 consists of 14 residues. The V end was cut by 6 bases, the J end by 9 bases, with 17 bases between. CDR3 nucleotides: TGTGCCAGCAGACCCTGGGGAGCAGCTCGGGAGCTGTTTTTT. Protein: CASRPWGAARELFF. Looking up the rest from reference TRBV7-2 and TRBJ2-2 gives the full variable domain: GAGVSQSPSNKVTEKGKDVELRCDPISGHTALYWYRQSLGQGLEFLIYFQGNSAPDKSGLPSDRFSAERTGGSVSTLTIQRTQQEDSAVYLCASRPWGAARELFFGEGSRLTVL.